These 3 T cell receptor beta chains were sequenced from one sample in a study of T cell changes during pregnancy in multiple sclerosis. TCRdb's table, derived via immunoSEQ multiplex PCR, lists solely in-frame clones and lacks some. Of tens of thousands of clones in the sample, 88% were seen once. Sequencing used CD8+ T cells from peripheral blood mononuclear cells, obtained after pregnancy. All receptors come from a female donor in good health, enrolled as a control in a pregnancy study.

The chain is built from TRBV4-3 and TRBJ1-1; D unresolved. Germline V gene sequence: CDR1 LGHNA, CDR2 YSLEER. This CDR3 spans 15 amino acids. Trimming stripped 6 bases from V and 2 bases from J, with 16 bases between. The CDR3 DNA is TGCGCCAGCAGTTTAGGTTCGACATTTAACACTGAAGCTTTCTTT. As protein: CASSLGSTFNTEAFF.

CDR3 nucleotides: TGTGCCAGCAGAGCAACAGGGGCTGAAGCTTTCTTT. Its translation: CASRATGAEAFF. J is TRBJ1-1 and V is TRBV28, with 7 bases identical to TRBD1. J lost 6 bases, V lost 6 bases, and 4 bases had no gene match. CDR3 length equals 12 residues. Germline V gene data show CDR1 as MDHEN and CDR2 as SYDVKM.

V and J are TRBV6-5 and TRBJ1-1; 8 nucleotides match TRBD1. The ends lost 6 bases at V and 4 bases at J; junction bases unmatched: 7. CDR1 and CDR2 from the germline V gene are MNHEY and SVGAGI. The CDR3 sequence is 14 residues long. For the CDR3, the DNA is TGTGCCAGCAGCGTCGACAGGGGCGGCACTGAAGCTTTCTTT. Translation: CASSVDRGGTEAFF.